A selection of T cell receptor beta chains follows, all from one sample in a study of CD8 T cells in ankylosing spondylitis. Using its own MiXCR run on the 5' RACE reads, TCRdb lists one record per CDR3 protein. The sample consists of approximately 100,000 distinct CDR3 sequences, less than 25% of them appearing once. Sequenced: synovial fluid, either unsorted or a sorted T cell fraction (not recorded which). The receptors originated from a male donor with ankylosing spondylitis. Each CDR3 is given with its conserved first and last residue. Each record gives: CDR3 length, D gene, J gene, clone size, V gene, CDR3 protein, CDR3 DNA. A D gene is named only where the DNA matches it firmly. For some rows the clone size is stated as once, few or many, or as a class when expanded; others skip it.

CDR3 length: 16
D gene: TRBD1
J gene: TRBJ1-1
clone size: -
V gene: TRBV3-1
CDR3 protein: CASSPTPGTGHTEAFF
CDR3 DNA: TGTGCCAGCAGCCCTACCCCCGGGACAGGTCACACTGAAGCTTTCTTT

CDR3 length: 15
D gene: TRBD1
J gene: TRBJ2-1
clone size: many
V gene: TRBV11-2
CDR3 protein: CASSSTGTVYNEQFF
CDR3 DNA: TGTGCCAGCAGCTCTACTGGGACAGTCTACAATGAGCAGTTCTTC

CDR3 length: 13
D gene: -
J gene: TRBJ2-2
clone size: few
V gene: TRBV11-3
CDR3 protein: CASSRTSSGELFF
CDR3 DNA: TGTGCCAGCAGCCGAACTAGCTCCGGGGAGCTGTTTTTT

CDR3 length: 15
D gene: TRBD2
J gene: TRBJ2-3
clone size: -
V gene: TRBV13
CDR3 protein: CASSLVAGDTDTQYF
CDR3 DNA: TGTGCCAGCAGCTTAGTAGCGGGAGACACAGATACGCAGTATTTT

CDR3 length: 15
D gene: -
J gene: TRBJ2-7
clone size: many
V gene: TRBV5-1
CDR3 protein: CASSTTRSEAYEQYF
CDR3 DNA: TGCGCCAGCAGCACCACACGGAGCGAAGCCTACGAGCAGTACTTC

CDR3 length: 17
D gene: TRBD2
J gene: TRBJ2-5
clone size: -
V gene: TRBV28
CDR3 protein: CASSLHSSGRAGETQYF
CDR3 DNA: TGTGCCAGCAGTTTACATAGTAGCGGGAGGGCTGGAGAGACCCAGTACTTC

CDR3 length: 16
D gene: TRBD2
J gene: TRBJ2-3
clone size: few
V gene: TRBV20-1
CDR3 protein: CSARDHEREWSDTQYF
CDR3 DNA: TGCAGTGCTAGAGATCATGAGCGGGAGTGGTCAGATACGCAGTATTTT

CDR3 length: 14
D gene: TRBD1
J gene: TRBJ1-5
clone size: -
V gene: TRBV24-1
CDR3 protein: CATSDWTGAKPQHF
CDR3 DNA: TGTGCCACCAGTGATTGGACAGGGGCAAAACCCCAGCATTTT

CDR3 length: 15
D gene: -
J gene: TRBJ2-5
clone size: -
V gene: TRBV15
CDR3 protein: CATSRERGSLETQYF
CDR3 DNA: TGTGCCACCAGCAGAGAGCGTGGGTCCCTGGAGACCCAGTACTTC

CDR3 length: 14
D gene: -
J gene: TRBJ2-5
clone size: many
V gene: TRBV7-7
CDR3 protein: CASSLSHGGETQYF
CDR3 DNA: TGTGCCAGCAGCTTAAGTCATGGGGGCGAGACCCAGTACTTC

CDR3 length: 14
D gene: -
J gene: TRBJ2-7
clone size: -
V gene: TRBV3-1
CDR3 protein: CASSQGRGSYEQYF
CDR3 DNA: TGTGCCAGCAGCCAAGGGAGAGGCTCCTACGAGCAGTACTTC

CDR3 length: 15
D gene: TRBD2
J gene: TRBJ2-2
clone size: few
V gene: TRBV20-1
CDR3 protein: CSARDPGGGTGELFF
CDR3 DNA: TGCAGTGCTAGAGATCCGGGAGGGGGGACCGGGGAGCTGTTTTTT

CDR3 length: 14
D gene: TRBD2
J gene: TRBJ2-1
clone size: -
V gene: TRBV7-9
CDR3 protein: CASSPQREGPEQFF
CDR3 DNA: TGTGCCAGCAGCCCCCAGCGGGAGGGCCCTGAGCAGTTCTTC

CDR3 length: 14
D gene: TRBD1
J gene: TRBJ1-1
clone size: few
V gene: TRBV20-1
CDR3 protein: CSAKGGRRHTEAFF
CDR3 DNA: TGCAGTGCTAAAGGGGGCCGTAGGCACACTGAAGCTTTCTTT

CDR3 length: 11
D gene: -
J gene: TRBJ1-2
clone size: few
V gene: TRBV30
CDR3 protein: CAWHADYGYTF
CDR3 DNA: TGTGCCTGGCACGCCGACTATGGCTACACCTTC

CDR3 length: 15
D gene: TRBD1
J gene: TRBJ1-1
clone size: few
V gene: TRBV29-1
CDR3 protein: CSVSGTGGRNTEAFF
CDR3 DNA: TGCAGCGTTTCCGGGACAGGGGGCAGGAACACTGAAGCTTTCTTT

CDR3 length: 13
D gene: -
J gene: TRBJ2-1
clone size: few
V gene: TRBV5-1
CDR3 protein: CASSRGPGDEQFF
CDR3 DNA: TGCGCCAGCAGCAGAGGCCCGGGGGATGAGCAGTTCTTC

CDR3 length: 15
D gene: -
J gene: TRBJ1-5
clone size: -
V gene: TRBV5-1
CDR3 protein: CASSLAGARNQPQHF
CDR3 DNA: TGCGCCAGCAGCTTGGCAGGGGCGCGCAATCAGCCCCAGCATTTT

CDR3 length: 15
D gene: TRBD2
J gene: TRBJ2-3
clone size: -
V gene: TRBV3-1
CDR3 protein: CASRTSGKLTDTQYF
CDR3 DNA: TGTGCCAGCCGGACTAGCGGGAAACTCACAGATACGCAGTATTTT

CDR3 length: 15
D gene: -
J gene: TRBJ2-7
clone size: -
V gene: TRBV11-2
CDR3 protein: CASSSFSTGSYEQYF
CDR3 DNA: TGTGCCAGCAGCTCCTTTTCTACAGGGTCCTACGAGCAGTACTTC

CDR3 length: 16
D gene: -
J gene: TRBJ2-7
clone size: few
V gene: TRBV5-1
CDR3 protein: CASSLEPRDLAYEQYF
CDR3 DNA: TGCGCCAGCAGCTTGGAGCCCAGGGACCTCGCCTACGAGCAGTACTTC

CDR3 length: 17
D gene: TRBD2
J gene: TRBJ2-2
clone size: many
V gene: TRBV4-1
CDR3 protein: CASSQVASGMDTGELFF
CDR3 DNA: TGCGCCAGCAGCCAAGTGGCTAGCGGGATGGACACCGGGGAGCTGTTTTTT

CDR3 length: 15
D gene: -
J gene: TRBJ2-1
clone size: -
V gene: TRBV5-6
CDR3 protein: CASSSDWSSYNEQFF
CDR3 DNA: TGTGCCAGCAGTTCAGACTGGAGCTCCTACAATGAGCAGTTCTTC

CDR3 length: 14
D gene: TRBD2
J gene: TRBJ2-1
clone size: -
V gene: TRBV20-1
CDR3 protein: CSALRLSGRSEQFF
CDR3 DNA: TGCAGTGCTCTCCGCCTTAGCGGGAGAAGTGAGCAGTTCTTC

CDR3 length: 14
D gene: -
J gene: TRBJ1-5
clone size: few
V gene: TRBV25-1
CDR3 protein: CASGGRTANQPQHF
CDR3 DNA: TGTGCCAGCGGCGGACGGACGGCGAATCAGCCCCAGCATTTT

CDR3 length: 14
D gene: TRBD2
J gene: TRBJ2-3
clone size: -
V gene: TRBV20-1
CDR3 protein: CSARLAGYTDTQYF
CDR3 DNA: TGCAGTGCTAGACTAGCGGGTTACACAGATACGCAGTATTTT

CDR3 length: 14
D gene: -
J gene: TRBJ1-2
clone size: -
V gene: TRBV7-2
CDR3 protein: CASSSGTPNYGYTF
CDR3 DNA: TGTGCCAGCAGCTCCGGGACTCCTAACTATGGCTACACCTTC

CDR3 length: 15
D gene: -
J gene: TRBJ2-3
clone size: few
V gene: TRBV7-2
CDR3 protein: CASSLVGLRTDTQYF
CDR3 DNA: TGTGCCAGCAGCTTAGTGGGACTCCGCACAGATACGCAGTATTTT

CDR3 length: 16
D gene: TRBD2
J gene: TRBJ2-3
clone size: many
V gene: TRBV4-1
CDR3 protein: CASSRELAGSTDTQYF
CDR3 DNA: TGCGCCAGCAGCCGGGAACTAGCGGGTAGCACAGATACGCAGTATTTT

CDR3 length: 11
D gene: -
J gene: TRBJ1-1
clone size: -
V gene: TRBV12-3/TRBV12-4
CDR3 protein: CASRENTEAFF
CDR3 DNA: TGTGCCAGCAGAGAGAACACTGAAGCTTTCTTT

CDR3 length: 11
D gene: -
J gene: TRBJ1-2
clone size: many
V gene: TRBV19
CDR3 protein: CATRGDYGYTF
CDR3 DNA: TGTGCCACCCGGGGGGACTATGGCTACACCTTC

CDR3 length: 14
D gene: -
J gene: TRBJ2-7
clone size: -
V gene: TRBV20-1
CDR3 protein: CSAREGTASYEQYF
CDR3 DNA: TGCAGTGCTAGAGAGGGGACGGCCAGCTACGAGCAGTACTTC

CDR3 length: 18
D gene: TRBD2
J gene: TRBJ2-1
clone size: -
V gene: TRBV5-1
CDR3 protein: CASSLRQTTSGEYNEQFF
CDR3 DNA: TGCGCCAGCAGCTTGCGGCAGACTACTAGCGGGGAATACAATGAGCAGTTCTTC

CDR3 length: 13
D gene: -
J gene: TRBJ1-2
clone size: -
V gene: TRBV28
CDR3 protein: CASSLLTNYGYTF
CDR3 DNA: TGTGCCAGCAGTTTATTGACTAACTATGGCTACACCTTC

CDR3 length: 13
D gene: -
J gene: TRBJ2-1
clone size: -
V gene: TRBV7-9
CDR3 protein: CASSLGSDNEQFF
CDR3 DNA: TGTGCCAGCAGCTTAGGTTCAGACAATGAGCAGTTCTTC

CDR3 length: 14
D gene: TRBD1
J gene: TRBJ2-2
clone size: many
V gene: TRBV5-1
CDR3 protein: CASSLTGFTGELFF
CDR3 DNA: TGCGCCAGCAGCCTGACAGGGTTCACCGGGGAGCTGTTTTTT

CDR3 length: 16
D gene: TRBD2
J gene: TRBJ2-1
clone size: -
V gene: TRBV18
CDR3 protein: CASSQLSGSSYNEQFF
CDR3 DNA: TGTGCCAGCTCACAACTTAGCGGGAGCTCCTACAATGAGCAGTTCTTC

CDR3 length: 14
D gene: TRBD2
J gene: TRBJ2-1
clone size: -
V gene: TRBV5-1
CDR3 protein: CASSNTGLAGEQFF
CDR3 DNA: TGCGCCAGCAGCAACACGGGACTAGCGGGAGAGCAGTTCTTC

CDR3 length: 15
D gene: -
J gene: TRBJ2-6
clone size: -
V gene: TRBV18
CDR3 protein: CASSPQVSGANVLTF
CDR3 DNA: TGTGCCAGCTCACCACAAGTCTCTGGGGCCAACGTCCTGACTTTC

CDR3 length: 14
D gene: -
J gene: TRBJ2-3
clone size: many
V gene: TRBV11-3
CDR3 protein: CASSLGLDRDTQYF
CDR3 DNA: TGTGCCAGCAGCTTAGGCTTGGACCGGGATACGCAGTATTTT

CDR3 length: 13
D gene: -
J gene: TRBJ1-1
clone size: few
V gene: TRBV11-3
CDR3 protein: CASSSGTLSSSFF
CDR3 DNA: TGTGCCAGCAGCTCAGGGACGTTGAGTTCTTCCTTCTTT

CDR3 length: 16
D gene: -
J gene: TRBJ2-6
clone size: -
V gene: TRBV24-1
CDR3 protein: CATSDKGGSGANVLTF
CDR3 DNA: TGTGCCACCAGTGATAAAGGGGGTTCTGGGGCCAACGTCCTGACTTTC

CDR3 length: 17
D gene: TRBD1
J gene: TRBJ1-1
clone size: few
V gene: TRBV20-1
CDR3 protein: CSARDRDRAFVGTEAFF
CDR3 DNA: TGCAGTGCTAGAGATCGGGACAGGGCGTTTGTTGGGACTGAAGCTTTCTTT

CDR3 length: 17
D gene: TRBD2
J gene: TRBJ2-1
clone size: few
V gene: TRBV7-9
CDR3 protein: CASSLALPLGTSNEQFF
CDR3 DNA: TGTGCCAGCAGCTTAGCGCTCCCCTTGGGGACTAGTAATGAGCAGTTCTTC

CDR3 length: 16
D gene: -
J gene: TRBJ2-1
clone size: -
V gene: TRBV28
CDR3 protein: CASSTVGGSGHNEQFF
CDR3 DNA: TGTGCCAGCAGCACAGTAGGGGGTAGCGGGCACAATGAGCAGTTCTTC

CDR3 length: 15
D gene: TRBD2
J gene: TRBJ2-1
clone size: many
V gene: TRBV6-4
CDR3 protein: CASSDTSGSSDEQFF
CDR3 DNA: TGTGCCAGCAGTGATACTAGCGGGAGCTCCGATGAGCAGTTCTTC

CDR3 length: 12
D gene: -
J gene: TRBJ2-2
clone size: many
V gene: TRBV24-1
CDR3 protein: CATSDLNRELFF
CDR3 DNA: TGTGCCACCAGTGATTTAAACCGGGAGCTGTTTTTT

CDR3 length: 16
D gene: -
J gene: TRBJ1-5
clone size: few
V gene: TRBV30
CDR3 protein: CAWSKGQAQTDQPQHF
CDR3 DNA: TGTGCCTGGAGTAAGGGTCAAGCCCAGACCGATCAGCCCCAGCATTTT

CDR3 length: 10
D gene: -
J gene: TRBJ2-1
clone size: medium-sized
V gene: TRBV20-1
CDR3 protein: CSARKKEQFF
CDR3 DNA: TGCAGTGCTAGGAAAAAGGAGCAGTTCTTC

CDR3 length: 15
D gene: -
J gene: TRBJ2-2
clone size: -
V gene: TRBV12-3/TRBV12-4
CDR3 protein: CASNSRAPLTGELFF
CDR3 DNA: TGTGCCAGCAACAGCCGGGCCCCCCTAACCGGGGAGCTGTTTTTT

CDR3 length: 13
D gene: -
J gene: TRBJ2-5
clone size: many
V gene: TRBV6-6
CDR3 protein: CASSYGQKETQYF
CDR3 DNA: TGTGCCAGCAGTTACGGACAGAAAGAGACCCAGTACTTC

CDR3 length: 15
D gene: -
J gene: TRBJ2-3
clone size: -
V gene: TRBV5-1
CDR3 protein: CASSLEGSSPDTQYF
CDR3 DNA: TGCGCCAGCAGCTTGGAAGGTAGCTCCCCAGATACGCAGTATTTT

CDR3 length: 16
D gene: -
J gene: TRBJ2-1
clone size: -
V gene: TRBV24-1
CDR3 protein: CATSDTTGRSYNEQFF
CDR3 DNA: TGTGCCACCAGTGACACCACAGGGAGGTCCTACAATGAGCAGTTCTTC

CDR3 length: 15
D gene: -
J gene: TRBJ2-4
clone size: few
V gene: TRBV12-3/TRBV12-4
CDR3 protein: CASGPAGLAKNIQYF
CDR3 DNA: TGTGCCAGCGGTCCCGCGGGACTAGCCAAAAACATTCAGTACTTC